This is a list of T cell receptor beta chains from one sample in a study of cytomegalovirus exposure and HLA in healthy donors. TCRdb keeps only in-frame clones here, not all; method: immunoSEQ multiplex PCR. The sample shows roughly 130,000 clones, approximately 68% of them seen only once. Specimen: PBMCs. These receptors were collected from a man younger than 40 in good health and CMV-seropositive. CDR3s include the opening cysteine and the closing phenylalanine or tryptophan. A D gene is named only where the DNA matches it firmly. Size is stated for part of the rows, as once, few or many counts, or as a class when the clone is expanded.

j_gene: TRBJ1-4; abundance: NA; v_gene: TRBV5-1; d_gene: NA; CDR3aa: CASSLQGEKLFF; CDR3nt: TGCGCCAGCAGCTTGCAGGGCGAAAAACTGTTTTTT
j_gene: TRBJ2-5; abundance: NA; v_gene: TRBV29-1; d_gene: NA; CDR3aa: CSVEDLMGVETQYF; CDR3nt: TGCAGCGTTGAAGATCTTATGGGAGTAGAGACCCAGTACTTC
j_gene: TRBJ1-2; abundance: few; v_gene: TRBV4-2; d_gene: NA; CDR3aa: CASSPRGGPGYTF; CDR3nt: TGTGCCAGCAGCCCCCGGGGGGGGCCTGGCTACACCTTC
j_gene: TRBJ1-5; abundance: NA; v_gene: TRBV28; d_gene: NA; CDR3aa: CASIPQGSGQPQHF; CDR3nt: TGTGCCAGCATTCCTCAGGGGTCGGGTCAGCCCCAGCATTTT
j_gene: TRBJ1-2; abundance: few; v_gene: TRBV5-1; d_gene: TRBD1; CDR3aa: CASSPKGGTGGASYGYTF; CDR3nt: TGCGCCAGCAGCCCAAAGGGAGGGACAGGGGGCGCTTCTTACGGCTACACCTTC
j_gene: TRBJ1-1; abundance: NA; v_gene: TRBV18; d_gene: NA; CDR3aa: CASSGGGETEAFF; CDR3nt: TGTGCCAGCTCAGGAGGGGGGGAAACTGAAGCTTTCTTT
j_gene: TRBJ2-5; abundance: NA; v_gene: TRBV7-2; d_gene: NA; CDR3aa: CASSLRNYAETQYF; CDR3nt: TGTGCCAGCAGCCTCCGGAACTACGCAGAGACCCAGTACTTC
j_gene: TRBJ2-7; abundance: NA; v_gene: TRBV19; d_gene: TRBD2; CDR3aa: CASSILAGVVDEQYF; CDR3nt: TGTGCCAGTAGTATCTTAGCGGGCGTCGTCGACGAGCAGTACTTC
j_gene: TRBJ2-1; abundance: few; v_gene: TRBV4-2; d_gene: TRBD2; CDR3aa: CASSQGAGLAGGNEQFF; CDR3nt: TGTGCCAGCAGCCAAGGGGCGGGACTAGCGGGCGGCAATGAGCAGTTCTTC
j_gene: TRBJ2-5; abundance: NA; v_gene: TRBV11-3; d_gene: NA; CDR3aa: CASSLGLEETQYF; CDR3nt: TGTGCCAGCAGCTTAGGATTAGAGGAGACCCAGTACTTC
j_gene: TRBJ1-2; abundance: NA; v_gene: TRBV9; d_gene: TRBD1; CDR3aa: CASSATLGQKFYGYTF; CDR3nt: TGTGCCAGCAGCGCCACTTTGGGACAGAAATTCTATGGCTACACCTTC
j_gene: TRBJ2-7; abundance: NA; v_gene: TRBV28; d_gene: NA; CDR3aa: CASRSATYEQYF; CDR3nt: TGTGCCAGCCGTAGCGCGACCTACGAGCAGTACTTC
j_gene: TRBJ2-7; abundance: NA; v_gene: TRBV19; d_gene: NA; CDR3aa: CASSSRAGYHEQYF; CDR3nt: TGTGCCAGTAGCTCGAGGGCCGGTTACCACGAGCAGTACTTC
j_gene: TRBJ1-1; abundance: NA; v_gene: TRBV28; d_gene: NA; CDR3aa: CASSLSVGTEAFF; CDR3nt: TGTGCCAGCAGTTTAAGCGTGGGCACTGAAGCTTTCTTT
j_gene: TRBJ2-1; abundance: NA; v_gene: TRBV5-1; d_gene: TRBD1; CDR3aa: CASSFGQGISEQFF; CDR3nt: TGCGCCAGCAGCTTCGGACAGGGGATTAGTGAGCAGTTCTTC
j_gene: TRBJ2-1; abundance: once; v_gene: TRBV11-3; d_gene: NA; CDR3aa: CASSIDTSNEQFF; CDR3nt: TGTGCCAGCAGCATCGACACCAGCAATGAGCAGTTCTTC
j_gene: TRBJ2-1; abundance: NA; v_gene: TRBV27; d_gene: NA; CDR3aa: CASSRDSRSYNEQFF; CDR3nt: TGTGCCAGCTCAAGGGACTCCCGCTCCTACAATGAGCAGTTCTTC
j_gene: TRBJ2-2; abundance: NA; v_gene: TRBV5-1; d_gene: NA; CDR3aa: CASSLARGRGTGELFF; CDR3nt: TGCGCCAGCAGCTTGGCCAGGGGCCGGGGCACCGGGGAGCTGTTTTTT
j_gene: TRBJ1-5; abundance: few; v_gene: TRBV5-8; d_gene: NA; CDR3aa: CASSLIPGVQPQHF; CDR3nt: TGTGCCAGCAGCTTAATACCAGGGGTTCAGCCCCAGCATTTT
j_gene: TRBJ2-5; abundance: NA; v_gene: TRBV2; d_gene: TRBD1; CDR3aa: CASRADRGQRETQYF; CDR3nt: TGTGCCAGCAGAGCGGACAGGGGGCAGCGAGAGACCCAGTACTTC
j_gene: TRBJ2-2; abundance: NA; v_gene: TRBV5-1; d_gene: TRBD2; CDR3aa: CASAGGFGGELFF; CDR3nt: TGCGCCAGCGCGGGAGGGTTCGGCGGGGAGCTGTTTTTT
j_gene: TRBJ2-1; abundance: NA; v_gene: TRBV2; d_gene: NA; CDR3aa: CASSEGGRVSNEQFF; CDR3nt: TGTGCCAGCAGTGAAGGGGGCCGAGTTTCCAATGAGCAGTTCTTC
j_gene: TRBJ1-5; abundance: NA; v_gene: TRBV19; d_gene: NA; CDR3aa: CASSIGAGFTSNQPQHF; CDR3nt: TGTGCCAGTAGTATAGGTGCAGGGTTTACAAGCAATCAGCCCCAGCATTTT
j_gene: TRBJ1-4; abundance: few; v_gene: TRBV2; d_gene: NA; CDR3aa: CASSGDRGIGLFF; CDR3nt: TGTGCCAGCAGTGGTGACCGAGGAATAGGACTGTTTTTT
j_gene: TRBJ1-2; abundance: NA; v_gene: TRBV18; d_gene: NA; CDR3aa: CASSPTSAGNYGYTF; CDR3nt: TGTGCCAGCTCACCAACTTCCGCAGGGAACTATGGCTACACCTTC
j_gene: TRBJ2-1; abundance: NA; v_gene: TRBV27; d_gene: TRBD2; CDR3aa: CASRGGSSYNEQFF; CDR3nt: TGTGCCAGCAGGGGCGGGAGCTCCTACAATGAGCAGTTCTTC
j_gene: TRBJ2-7; abundance: NA; v_gene: TRBV6-5; d_gene: TRBD1; CDR3aa: CASGRTGGYEQYF; CDR3nt: TGTGCCAGCGGTAGGACAGGGGGATACGAGCAGTACTTC
j_gene: TRBJ2-1; abundance: NA; v_gene: TRBV27; d_gene: TRBD2; CDR3aa: CASSFLNRGSSYNEQFF; CDR3nt: TGTGCCAGCAGTTTCCTTAACCGCGGGAGTTCCTACAATGAGCAGTTCTTC
j_gene: TRBJ1-5; abundance: NA; v_gene: TRBV19; d_gene: NA; CDR3aa: CGGGPRNQPQHF; CDR3nt: TGTGGCGGGGGGCCGCGGAATCAGCCCCAGCATTTT
j_gene: TRBJ2-1; abundance: NA; v_gene: TRBV5-8; d_gene: TRBD1; CDR3aa: CASSFQGAVDEQFF; CDR3nt: TGTGCCAGCAGCTTTCAGGGGGCAGTCGATGAGCAGTTCTTC
j_gene: TRBJ2-5; abundance: NA; v_gene: TRBV9; d_gene: NA; CDR3aa: CASSVGVAEPAETQYF; CDR3nt: TGTGCCAGCAGCGTAGGCGTAGCGGAACCGGCGGAGACCCAGTACTTC
j_gene: TRBJ2-7; abundance: NA; v_gene: TRBV4-3; d_gene: NA; CDR3aa: CASSQGGLGPYEQYF; CDR3nt: TGCGCCAGCAGCCAGGGGGGGCTGGGACCCTACGAGCAGTACTTC
j_gene: TRBJ1-2; abundance: NA; v_gene: TRBV7-8; d_gene: NA; CDR3aa: CASSLEAGVYGYTF; CDR3nt: TGTGCCAGCAGCTTAGAAGCAGGGGTCTATGGCTACACCTTC
j_gene: TRBJ1-1; abundance: NA; v_gene: TRBV7-2; d_gene: NA; CDR3aa: CASSFAFQGLRGEAFF; CDR3nt: TGTGCCAGCAGCTTTGCCTTCCAGGGTCTGCGGGGTGAAGCTTTCTTT
j_gene: TRBJ2-4; abundance: few; v_gene: TRBV4-3; d_gene: NA; CDR3aa: CASSTSLSNIQYF; CDR3nt: TGCGCCAGCAGCACTAGCTTATCAAACATTCAGTACTTC
j_gene: TRBJ2-3; abundance: NA; v_gene: TRBV9; d_gene: TRBD2; CDR3aa: CASSLRTSGRDTQYF; CDR3nt: TGTGCCAGCAGCCTCCGGACTAGCGGGAGGGATACGCAGTATTTT
j_gene: TRBJ1-1; abundance: NA; v_gene: TRBV4-2; d_gene: TRBD1; CDR3aa: CASSPGGLDRVVYTEAFF; CDR3nt: TGTGCCAGCAGCCCCGGGGGCCTTGACAGGGTAGTTTACACTGAAGCTTTCTTT
j_gene: TRBJ1-1; abundance: few; v_gene: TRBV5-1; d_gene: NA; CDR3aa: CASSFLFGNTEAFF; CDR3nt: TGCGCCAGCAGCTTCCTATTTGGGAACACTGAAGCTTTCTTT